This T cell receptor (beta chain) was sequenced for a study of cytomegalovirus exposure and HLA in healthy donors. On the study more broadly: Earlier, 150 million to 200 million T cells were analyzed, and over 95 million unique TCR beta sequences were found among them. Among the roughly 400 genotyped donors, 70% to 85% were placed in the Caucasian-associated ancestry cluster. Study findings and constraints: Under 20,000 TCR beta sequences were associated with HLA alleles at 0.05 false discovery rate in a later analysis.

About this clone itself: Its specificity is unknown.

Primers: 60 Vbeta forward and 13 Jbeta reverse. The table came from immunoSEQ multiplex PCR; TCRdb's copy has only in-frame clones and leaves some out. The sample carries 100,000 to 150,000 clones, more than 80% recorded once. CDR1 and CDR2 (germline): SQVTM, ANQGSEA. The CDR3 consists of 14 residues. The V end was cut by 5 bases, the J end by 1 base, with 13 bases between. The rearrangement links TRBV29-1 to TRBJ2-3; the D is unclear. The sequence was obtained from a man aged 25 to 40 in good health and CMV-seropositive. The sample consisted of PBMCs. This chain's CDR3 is CSVLSGHRTDTQYF. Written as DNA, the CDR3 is TGCAGCGTTTTGAGTGGGCACCGCACAGATACGCAGTATTTT.